This TCR beta chain derives from a study of graft-versus-host responses after intestinal transplantation. Study overall: Recipients received multivisceral, liver-intestinal, or isolated intestinal transplants.

Clones were read by immunoSEQ multiplex PCR, and TCRdb kept only the in-frame ones, dropping some. The data contain 77,000 or so clones, roughly 90% of them singletons. Broader study findings: The presence of high graft-versus-host to host-versus-graft clonal ratios in allografts characterized patients with graft-donor T cell macrochimerism. Analysis identified GvH clones in recipient marrow, with some appearing first in ileum or blood.

V was cut by 6 bases and J by 0 bases, with 21 bases left in between. This CDR3 comprises 18 residues. The germline V gene encodes CDR1 SGHDN and CDR2 FVKESK. This clone came up a few times. Its antigen is not known. Sample: PBMCs, taken 98 days after intestinal transplantation. This receptor was taken from a human patient who received an intestinal transplant, so some T cells may come from the graft donor. The chain couples TRBV14 to TRBJ1-3; unclear D gene. CDR3 loop: CASSSPPRSLFSGNTIYF. CDR3 bases: TGTGCCAGCAGTTCCCCCCCCAGGTCTCTCTTCTCTGGAAACACCATATATTTT.